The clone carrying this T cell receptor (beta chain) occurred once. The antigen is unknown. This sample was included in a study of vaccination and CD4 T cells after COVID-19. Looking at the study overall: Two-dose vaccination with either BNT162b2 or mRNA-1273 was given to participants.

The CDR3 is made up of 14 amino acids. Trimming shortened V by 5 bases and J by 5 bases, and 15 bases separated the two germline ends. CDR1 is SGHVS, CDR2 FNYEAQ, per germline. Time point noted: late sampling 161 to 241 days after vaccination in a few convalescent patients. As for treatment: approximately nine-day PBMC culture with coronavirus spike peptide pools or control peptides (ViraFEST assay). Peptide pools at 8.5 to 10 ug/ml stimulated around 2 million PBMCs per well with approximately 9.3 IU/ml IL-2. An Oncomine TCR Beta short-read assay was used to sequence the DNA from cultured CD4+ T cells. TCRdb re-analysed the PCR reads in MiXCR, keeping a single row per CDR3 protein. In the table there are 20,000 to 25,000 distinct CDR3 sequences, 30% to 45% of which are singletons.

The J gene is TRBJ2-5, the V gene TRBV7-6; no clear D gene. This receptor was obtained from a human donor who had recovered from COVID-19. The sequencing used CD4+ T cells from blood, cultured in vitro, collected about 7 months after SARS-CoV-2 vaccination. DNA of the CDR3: TGTGCCAGCAGCCGCCCCCGGGCCCTTGAGACCCAGTACTTC. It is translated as CASSRPRALETQYF.